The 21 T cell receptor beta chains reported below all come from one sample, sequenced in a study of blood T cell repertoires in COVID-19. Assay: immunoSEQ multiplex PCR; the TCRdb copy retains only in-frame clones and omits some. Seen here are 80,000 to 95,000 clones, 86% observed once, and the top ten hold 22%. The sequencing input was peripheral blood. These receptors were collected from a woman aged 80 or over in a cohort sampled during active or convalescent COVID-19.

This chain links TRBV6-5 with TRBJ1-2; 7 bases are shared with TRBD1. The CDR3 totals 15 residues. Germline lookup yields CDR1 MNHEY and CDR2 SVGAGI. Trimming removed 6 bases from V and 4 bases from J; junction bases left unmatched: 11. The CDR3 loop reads CASRRTTGEIYGYTF. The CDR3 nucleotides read TGTGCCAGCAGAAGAACCACAGGGGAGATCTATGGCTACACCTTC.

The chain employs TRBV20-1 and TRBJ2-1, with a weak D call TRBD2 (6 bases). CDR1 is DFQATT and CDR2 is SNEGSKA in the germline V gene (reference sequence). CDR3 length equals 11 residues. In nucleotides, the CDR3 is TGCAGCGGTACCAGGGAGGATGAGCAGTTCTTC. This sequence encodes CSGTREDEQFF.

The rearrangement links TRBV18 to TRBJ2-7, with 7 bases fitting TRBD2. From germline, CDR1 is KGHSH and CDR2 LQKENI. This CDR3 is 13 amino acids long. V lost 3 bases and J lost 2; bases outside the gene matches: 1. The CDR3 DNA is TGTGCCAGCTCACCGGGGGGGACCTACGAGCAGTACTTC. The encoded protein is CASSPGGTYEQYF.

The CDR3 sequence: CAIGGNMNTEAFF. CDR3 sequence (DNA): TGTGCCATCGGAGGCAACATGAACACTGAAGCTTTCTTT. The chain uses TRBV10-3 and TRBJ1-1; D call uncertain. Per the germline V gene, CDR1 is ENHRY and CDR2 is SYGVKD. This CDR3 contains 13 residues. V was cut by 8 bases and J by 0 bases, with 10 bases left in between.

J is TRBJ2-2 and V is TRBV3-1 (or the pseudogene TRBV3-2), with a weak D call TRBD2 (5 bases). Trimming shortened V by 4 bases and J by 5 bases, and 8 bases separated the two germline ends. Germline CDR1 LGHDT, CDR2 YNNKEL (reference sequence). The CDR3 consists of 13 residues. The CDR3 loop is CASSRTSTGELFF. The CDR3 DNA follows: TGTGCCAGCAGCCGTACTAGTACCGGGGAGCTGTTTTTT.

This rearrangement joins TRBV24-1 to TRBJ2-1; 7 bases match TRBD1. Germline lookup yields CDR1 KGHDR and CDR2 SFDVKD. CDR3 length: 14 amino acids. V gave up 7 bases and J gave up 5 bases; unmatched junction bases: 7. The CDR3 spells CATSAIGTDNEQFF. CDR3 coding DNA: TGTGCCACCAGCGCCATAGGGACAGACAATGAGCAGTTCTTC.

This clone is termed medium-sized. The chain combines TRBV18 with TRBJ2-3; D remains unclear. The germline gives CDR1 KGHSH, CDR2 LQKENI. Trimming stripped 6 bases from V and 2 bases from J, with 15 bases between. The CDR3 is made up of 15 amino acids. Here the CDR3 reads CASSLRGQNTDTQYF. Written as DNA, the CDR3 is TGTGCCAGCTCCCTTCGTGGGCAGAACACAGATACGCAGTATTTT. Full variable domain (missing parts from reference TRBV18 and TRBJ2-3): NAGVMQNPRHLVRRRGQEARLRCSPMKGHSHVYWYRQLPEEGLKFMVYLQKENIIDESGMPKERFSAEFPKEGPSILRIQQVVRGDSAAYFCASSLRGQNTDTQYFGPGTRLTVL.

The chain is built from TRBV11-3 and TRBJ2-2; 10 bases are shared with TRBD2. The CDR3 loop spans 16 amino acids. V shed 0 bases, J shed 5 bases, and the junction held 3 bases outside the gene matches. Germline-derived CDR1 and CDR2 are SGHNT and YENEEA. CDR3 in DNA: TGTGCCAGCAGCTTAGAGGTACTAGCGGGAACCGGGGAGCTGTTTTTT. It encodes CASSLEVLAGTGELFF.

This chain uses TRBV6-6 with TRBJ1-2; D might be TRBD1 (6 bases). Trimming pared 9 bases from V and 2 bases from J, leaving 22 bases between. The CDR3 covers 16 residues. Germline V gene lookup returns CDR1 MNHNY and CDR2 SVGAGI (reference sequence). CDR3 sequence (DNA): TGTGCCAGTGGGGATACGTCGGGGGGCGCAAACTATGGCTACACCTTC. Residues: CASGDTSGGANYGYTF.

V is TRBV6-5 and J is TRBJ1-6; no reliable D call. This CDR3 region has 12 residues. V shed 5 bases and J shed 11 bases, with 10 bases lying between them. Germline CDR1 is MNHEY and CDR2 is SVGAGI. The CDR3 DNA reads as TGTGCCAGCAGTACCCCCGAGACACCCCTCCACTTT. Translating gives CASSTPETPLHF.

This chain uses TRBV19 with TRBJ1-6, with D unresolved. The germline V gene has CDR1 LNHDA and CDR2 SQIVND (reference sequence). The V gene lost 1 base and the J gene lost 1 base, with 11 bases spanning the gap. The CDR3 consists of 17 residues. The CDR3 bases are TGTGCCAGTAGTATAGCCCCTCTCTTATCCTATAATTCACCCCTCCACTTT. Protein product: CASSIAPLLSYNSPLHF. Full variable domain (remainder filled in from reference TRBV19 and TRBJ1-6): DGGITQSPKYLFRKEGQNVTLSCEQNLNHDAMYWYRQDPGQGLRLIYYSQIVNDFQKGDIAEGYSVSREKKESFPLTVTSAQKNPTAFYLCASSIAPLLSYNSPLHFGNGTRLTVT.

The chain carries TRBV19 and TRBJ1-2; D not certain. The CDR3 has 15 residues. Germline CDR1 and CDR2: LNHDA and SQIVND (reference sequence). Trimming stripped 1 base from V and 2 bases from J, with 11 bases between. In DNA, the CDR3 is TGTGCCAGTAGTATAGGGCAGGTATACAACTATGGCTACACCTTC. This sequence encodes CASSIGQVYNYGYTF.

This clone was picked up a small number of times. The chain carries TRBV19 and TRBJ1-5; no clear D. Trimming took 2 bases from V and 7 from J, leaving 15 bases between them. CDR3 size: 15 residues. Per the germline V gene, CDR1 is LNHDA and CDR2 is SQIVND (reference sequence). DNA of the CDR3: TGTGCCAGTAGTATATCGAGTCGTTCGGAGCAGCCCCAGCATTTT. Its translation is CASSISSRSEQPQHF.

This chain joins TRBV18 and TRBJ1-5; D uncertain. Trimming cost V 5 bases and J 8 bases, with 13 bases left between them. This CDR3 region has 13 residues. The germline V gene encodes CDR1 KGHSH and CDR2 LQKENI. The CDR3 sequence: CASSSASREPQHF. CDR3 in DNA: TGTGCCAGCTCATCTGCTTCTCGGGAGCCCCAGCATTTT. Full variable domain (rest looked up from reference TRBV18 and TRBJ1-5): NAGVMQNPRHLVRRRGQEARLRCSPMKGHSHVYWYRQLPEEGLKFMVYLQKENIIDESGMPKERFSAEFPKEGPSILRIQQVVRGDSAAYFCASSSASREPQHFGDGTRLSIL.

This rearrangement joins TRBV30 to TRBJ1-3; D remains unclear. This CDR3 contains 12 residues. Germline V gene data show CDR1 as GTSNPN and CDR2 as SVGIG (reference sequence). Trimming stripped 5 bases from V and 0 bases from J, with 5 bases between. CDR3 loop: CAWDNSGNTIYF. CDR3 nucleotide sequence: TGTGCCTGGGATAACTCTGGAAACACCATATATTTT.

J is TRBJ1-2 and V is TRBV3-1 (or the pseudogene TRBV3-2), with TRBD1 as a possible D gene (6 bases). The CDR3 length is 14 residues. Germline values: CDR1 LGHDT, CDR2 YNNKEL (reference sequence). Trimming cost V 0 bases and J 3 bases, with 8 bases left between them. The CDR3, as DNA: TGTGCCAGCAGCCAAGAAACAGGGTACTATGGCTACACCTTC. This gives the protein CASSQETGYYGYTF.

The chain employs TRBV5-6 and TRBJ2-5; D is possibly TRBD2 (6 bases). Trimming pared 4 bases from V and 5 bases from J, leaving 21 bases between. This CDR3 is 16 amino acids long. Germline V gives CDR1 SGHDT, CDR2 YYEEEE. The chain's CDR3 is CASSHNFVAAEETQYF. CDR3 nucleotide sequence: TGTGCCAGCAGCCACAATTTTGTAGCGGCGGAGGAGACCCAGTACTTC.

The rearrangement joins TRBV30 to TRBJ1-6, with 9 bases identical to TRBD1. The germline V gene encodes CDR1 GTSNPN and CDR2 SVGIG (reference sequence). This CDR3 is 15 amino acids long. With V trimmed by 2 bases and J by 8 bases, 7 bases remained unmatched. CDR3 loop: CAWSPLTGGDSPLHF. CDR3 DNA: TGTGCCTGGAGTCCCTTAACAGGGGGCGATTCACCCCTCCACTTT. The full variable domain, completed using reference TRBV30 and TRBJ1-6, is SQTIHQWPATLVQPVGSPLSLECTVEGTSNPNLYWYRQAAGRGLQLLFYSVGIGQISSEVPQNLSASRPQDRQFILSSKKLLLSDSGFYLCAWSPLTGGDSPLHFGNGTRLTVT.

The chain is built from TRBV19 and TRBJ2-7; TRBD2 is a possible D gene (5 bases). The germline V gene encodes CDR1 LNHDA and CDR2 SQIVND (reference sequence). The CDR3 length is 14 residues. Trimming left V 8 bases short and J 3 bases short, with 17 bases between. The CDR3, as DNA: TGTGCCAGTCAGGACGGAGGAACCCACTACGAGCAGTACTTC. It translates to CASQDGGTHYEQYF.

The chain's CDR3 is CASSFSMGGPYYEQYF. The CDR3 coding sequence is TGTGCCAGCAGTTTTTCAATGGGAGGGCCTTATTACGAGCAGTACTTC. The chain links TRBV28 to TRBJ2-7; 7 nucleotides match TRBD2. This CDR3 has 16 amino acids. The germline gives CDR1 MDHEN, CDR2 SYDVKM. V trimming: 3 bases; J trimming: 4 bases; junction bases outside the gene matches: 12.

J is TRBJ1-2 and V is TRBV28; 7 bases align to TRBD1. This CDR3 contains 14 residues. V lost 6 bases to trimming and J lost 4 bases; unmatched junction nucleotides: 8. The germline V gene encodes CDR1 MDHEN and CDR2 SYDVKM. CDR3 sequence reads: CASSRRTGTYGYTF. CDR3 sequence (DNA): TGTGCCAGCAGCCGGAGGACAGGAACCTATGGCTACACCTTC.